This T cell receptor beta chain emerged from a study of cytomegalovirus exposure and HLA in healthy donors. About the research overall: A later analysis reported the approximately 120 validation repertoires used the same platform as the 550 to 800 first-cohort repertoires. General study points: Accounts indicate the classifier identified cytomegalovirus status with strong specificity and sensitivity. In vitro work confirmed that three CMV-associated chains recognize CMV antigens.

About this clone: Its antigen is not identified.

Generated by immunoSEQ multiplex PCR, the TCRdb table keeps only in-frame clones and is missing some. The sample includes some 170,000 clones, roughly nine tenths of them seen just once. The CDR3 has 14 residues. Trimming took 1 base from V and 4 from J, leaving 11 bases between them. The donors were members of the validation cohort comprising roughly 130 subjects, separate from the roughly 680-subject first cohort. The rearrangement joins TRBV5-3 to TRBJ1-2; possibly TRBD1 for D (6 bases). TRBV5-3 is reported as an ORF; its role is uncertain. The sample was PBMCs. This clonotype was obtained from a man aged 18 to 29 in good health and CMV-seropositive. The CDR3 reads CARSLSNRAYGYTF. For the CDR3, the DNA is TGTGCCAGAAGCTTGTCTAACAGGGCCTATGGCTACACCTTC.